The 21 T cell receptor beta chains presented below share a single source sample, sequenced in a study of graft-versus-host responses after intestinal transplantation. No cognate antigen is known for these TCRs. Clones were sequenced by immunoSEQ multiplex PCR, and TCRdb holds only the in-frame ones, with some missing. The sample lists tens of thousands of clones, approximately 96% occurring once. This specimen was unstimulated CD8+ T cells sorted from spleen or lymph node cells, taken before intestinal transplant. The receptors stem from a human donor who received an intestinal transplant.

The chain links TRBV7-2 to TRBJ2-1, with TRBD1 as a possible D gene (7 bases). Per the germline V gene, CDR1 is SGHTA and CDR2 is FQGNSA. The CDR3 is made up of 19 amino acids. Between the trimmed V and J ends, which lost 2 bases and 0 bases, there was a span of 20 bases. CDR3 amino acids: CASSLPRDSGFDSYNEQFF. The CDR3 DNA follows: TGTGCCAGCAGCTTACCGCGGGACAGTGGGTTTGACTCCTACAATGAGCAGTTCTTC. Using reference TRBV7-2 and TRBJ2-1 for the parts outside the CDR3, the full variable domain is GAGVSQSPSNKVTEKGKDVELRCDPISGHTALYWYRQSLGQGLEFLIYFQGNSAPDKSGLPSDRFSAERTGGSVSTLTIQRTQQEDSAVYLCASSLPRDSGFDSYNEQFFGPGTRLTVL.

The CDR3 reads CASSIPGGRETQYF. The CDR3 DNA sequence: TGTGCCAGTAGTATCCCCGGGGGCCGGGAGACCCAGTACTTC. J is TRBJ2-5 and V is TRBV19; TRBD1 or TRBD2 may be the D gene (6 bases each). Germline V lookup: CDR1 LNHDA, CDR2 SQIVND (reference sequence). This CDR3 region has 14 residues. Trimming removed 3 bases from V and 5 bases from J, with 13 bases in between. Variable domain in full (rest from reference TRBV19 and TRBJ2-5): DGGITQSPKYLFRKEGQNVTLSCEQNLNHDAMYWYRQDPGQGLRLIYYSQIVNDFQKGDIAEGYSVSREKKESFPLTVTSAQKNPTAFYLCASSIPGGRETQYFGPGTRLLVL.

This chain uses TRBV9 with TRBJ2-5; TRBD2 matches at 10 bases. The V gene's germline CDR1 is SGDLS and CDR2 YYNGEE. This CDR3 is built from 15 residues. Trimming cost V 4 bases and J 5 bases; bases outside gene matches: 8. Here the CDR3 DNA reads TGTGCCAGCAGCTCAACGACTAGCGGGCGTGAGACCCAGTACTTC. Amino acid sequence: CASSSTTSGRETQYF.

The count of this clone is one. The rearrangement joins TRBV27 to TRBJ1-1, with 9 bases fitting TRBD1. V trimming: 5 bases; J trimming: 11 bases; junction bases outside the gene matches: 12. Germline assignment: CDR1 MNHEY and CDR2 SMNVEV (reference sequence). The CDR3 runs 14 residues. DNA of the CDR3: TGTGCCAGCAGTCCCGGGACAGGGAAGGATTGGGCTTTCTTT. It encodes CASSPGTGKDWAFF.

The rearrangement links TRBV7-2 to TRBJ2-3, with D uncertain. The CDR3 runs 15 residues. The V gene lost 3 bases and the J gene lost 0 bases, with 10 bases spanning the gap. Germline V gives CDR1 SGHTA, CDR2 FQGNSA. CDR3 loop: CASSFGSSSTDTQYF. In DNA form, the CDR3 reads TGTGCCAGCAGCTTCGGCAGTTCGAGCACAGATACGCAGTATTTT.

V gene TRBV4-1 combines with J gene TRBJ2-1; D is undetermined. Trimming removed 0 bases from V and 0 bases from J, with 12 bases in between. CDR3 length: 17 residues. Germline V gene lookup returns CDR1 MGHRA and CDR2 YSYEKL. The CDR3 coding sequence is TGCGCCAGCAGCCAAGAGTCCCCGTCCGACTCCTACAATGAGCAGTTCTTC. This encodes CASSQESPSDSYNEQFF.

The V gene is TRBV7-8, the J gene TRBJ2-6; D not resolved. Between the trimmed V and J ends, which lost 5 bases and 2 bases, there was a span of 7 bases. This CDR3 has 14 amino acids. Germline V lookup: CDR1 SGHVS, CDR2 FQNEAQ. The CDR3 DNA is TGTGCCAGCAGCCCAGCGACTGGGGCCAACGTCCTGACTTTC. Its protein is CASSPATGANVLTF.

This chain links TRBV13 with TRBJ1-4; unclear D gene. Germline CDR1 is PRHDT and CDR2 is FYEKMQ (reference sequence). CDR3 length equals 14 residues. V was clipped by 0 bases and J by 5 bases, with 7 bases between them. This chain's CDR3 is CASSLGAENEKLFF. DNA of the CDR3: TGTGCCAGCAGCTTAGGGGCCGAGAATGAAAAACTGTTTTTT.

CDR3 nucleotides: TGTGCCAGCAGACAGGGGGCCGGGGAGCTGTTTTTT. This encodes CASRQGAGELFF. The J gene is TRBJ2-2, the V gene TRBV27, with 8 bases lining up with TRBD1. V was pared by 6 bases and J by 6 bases, with 0 bases of the junction left unmatched. This CDR3 contains 12 residues. Germline CDR1 and CDR2: MNHEY and SMNVEV (reference sequence).

This clone showed up just once. The chain uses TRBV6-5 and TRBJ2-1, with 7 bases aligning to TRBD1. The CDR3 sequence is 15 residues long. The J segment lost 7 bases and the V segment lost 8 bases, leaving 14 bases of the junction unmatched. Germline V lookup: CDR1 MNHEY, CDR2 SVGAGI. The CDR3 sequence: CASEAAGGVKNEQFF. As DNA, the CDR3 is TGTGCCAGCGAGGCGGCAGGGGGAGTGAAAAATGAGCAGTTCTTC.

The chain joins TRBV27 to TRBJ2-7, with D uncertain. This CDR3 region has 13 residues. Germline loops: CDR1 MNHEY, CDR2 SMNVEV (reference sequence). The V and J ends lost 3 bases and 3 bases respectively, with 9 bases between them. CDR3 nucleotide sequence: TGTGCCAGCAGTTTCGTCGGAGACTACGAGCAGTACTTC. Protein: CASSFVGDYEQYF.

The chain employs TRBV7-6 and TRBJ2-2; TRBD2 might be the D (6 bases). CDR1 and CDR2 from the germline V gene are SGHVS and FNYEAQ. V was trimmed by 3 bases and J by 6 bases, leaving 17 bases between them. The CDR3 totals 16 residues. In DNA, the CDR3 is TGTGCCAGCAGCTTTGGTCAGTTGCGGGAAGCCGGGGAGCTGTTTTTT. Translating gives CASSFGQLREAGELFF. The variable domain in full, completed from reference TRBV7-6 and TRBJ2-2, reads GAGVSQSPRYKVTKRGQDVALRCDPISGHVSLYWYRQALGQGPEFLTYFNYEAQQDKSGLPNDRFSAERPEGSISTLTIQRTEQRDSAMYRCASSFGQLREAGELFFGEGSRLTVL.

Here the CDR3 reads CASSESISGATDTQYF. DNA for the CDR3: TGTGCCAGCAGTGAATCGATTAGCGGCGCGACAGATACGCAGTATTTT. This chain joins TRBV6-1 and TRBJ2-3; TRBD2 is a possible D gene (6 bases). CDR1 and CDR2 from the germline V gene are MNHNS and SASEGT. Trimming removed 2 bases at V and 3 bases at J, with 15 bases between. There are 16 residues in the CDR3.

The chain joins TRBV6-5 to TRBJ1-2, with D tentatively TRBD1 (6 bases). The V end lost 4 bases, the J end lost 2 bases, and 11 bases lay between the germline ends. The CDR3 consists of 14 residues. Germline V gene data show CDR1 as MNHEY and CDR2 as SVGAGI. This CDR3 is CASSWTEGNYGYTF. CDR3 coding DNA: TGTGCCAGCAGTTGGACAGAGGGCAACTATGGCTACACCTTC.

This rearrangement joins TRBV27 to TRBJ2-5, with D tentatively TRBD1 or TRBD2 (6 bases each). Germline CDR1 MNHEY, CDR2 SMNVEV (reference sequence). Trimming left V 6 bases short and J 1 base short, with 15 bases between. The CDR3 loop spans 15 amino acids. The CDR3 spells CASSPGEDSQETQYF. DNA of the CDR3: TGTGCCAGCAGCCCAGGGGAGGATAGCCAAGAGACCCAGTACTTC.

This rearrangement joins TRBV11-3 to TRBJ1-1; D is perhaps TRBD1 (5 bases). Trimming shortened V by 1 base and J by 5 bases, and 8 bases separated the two germline ends. The CDR3 runs 13 residues. CDR1 is SGHNT and CDR2 is YENEEA in the germline V gene. Here the CDR3 reads CASSLAPGTEAFF. For the CDR3, the DNA is TGTGCCAGCAGCTTAGCGCCAGGGACTGAAGCTTTCTTT.

The genes are TRBV6-6 and TRBJ1-2; perhaps TRBD1 as D (5 bases). V dropped 5 bases and J dropped 6 bases, with 7 bases sitting between them. Per the germline V gene, CDR1 is MNHNY and CDR2 is SVGAGI (reference sequence). CDR3 length: 11 amino acids. The CDR3 coding sequence is TGTGCCAGCAGTGCGGGGGATGGCTACACCTTC. Amino acid sequence: CASSAGDGYTF.

This clone appeared a single time. V and J are TRBV13 and TRBJ2-7; TRBD2 agrees at 8 bases. Germline trimming cut 3 bases from V and 1 base from J; bases unmatched to any gene: 11. CDR1 is PRHDT, CDR2 FYEKMQ, per germline (reference sequence). This CDR3 region has 17 residues. The CDR3 nucleotides are TGTGCCAGCAGCTTTCATGCCGCGCGGGGGGAATCCTACGAGCAGTACTTC. This gives the protein CASSFHAARGESYEQYF.

This rearrangement joins TRBV15 to TRBJ2-1; 8 bases are shared with TRBD1. Germline CDR1 and CDR2: LNHNV and YYDKDF (reference sequence). The CDR3 runs to 15 residues. V was pared by 3 bases and J by 3 bases, with 4 bases of the junction left unmatched. The CDR3 DNA reads as TGTGCCACCAGCAGGGACAGGGTTGGCTACAATGAGCAGTTCTTC. This codes for CATSRDRVGYNEQFF.

The gene calls are TRBV4-1 and TRBJ2-3; D is ambiguous. Per the germline V gene, CDR1 is MGHRA and CDR2 is YSYEKL. This CDR3 is 13 amino acids long. The ends were cut back, 4 bases at V and 3 bases at J, with 8 bases in the middle. Here the CDR3 DNA reads TGCGCCAGCAGCCCGTGGTGGACAGATACGCAGTATTTT. Protein sequence: CASSPWWTDTQYF.

DNA of the CDR3: TGTGCCAGCAGCACAGGGGATAATTCACCCCTCCACTTT. Protein: CASSTGDNSPLHF. This rearrangement joins TRBV5-6 to TRBJ1-6, with TRBD1 matching 7 bases. With 4 bases clipped from V and 5 bases from J, the junction kept 0 bases outside the gene matches. The CDR3 runs 13 residues. Germline CDR1 SGHDT, CDR2 YYEEEE.